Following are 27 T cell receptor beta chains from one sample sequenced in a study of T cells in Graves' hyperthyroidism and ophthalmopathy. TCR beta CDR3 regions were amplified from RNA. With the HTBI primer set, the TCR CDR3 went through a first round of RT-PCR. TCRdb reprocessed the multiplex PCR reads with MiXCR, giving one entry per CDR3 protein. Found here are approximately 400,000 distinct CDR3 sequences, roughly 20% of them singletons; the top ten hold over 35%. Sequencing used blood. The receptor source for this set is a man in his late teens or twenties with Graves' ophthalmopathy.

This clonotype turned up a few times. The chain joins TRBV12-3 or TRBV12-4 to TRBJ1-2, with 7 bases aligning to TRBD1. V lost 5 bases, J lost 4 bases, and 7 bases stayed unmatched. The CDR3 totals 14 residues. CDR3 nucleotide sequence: TGTGCCAGCAGTGAGGACAGGAGAGGCTATGGCTACACCTTC. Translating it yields CASSEDRRGYGYTF.

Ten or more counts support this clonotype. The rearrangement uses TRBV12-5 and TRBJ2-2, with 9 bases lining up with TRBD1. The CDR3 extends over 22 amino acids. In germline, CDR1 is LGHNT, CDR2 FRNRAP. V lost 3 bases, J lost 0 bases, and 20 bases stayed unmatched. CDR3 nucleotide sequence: TGTGCTAGTGGTTTCGACTCCCTTACCCGCCGGGACAGGGATACGAACACCGGGGAGCTGTTTTTT. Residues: CASGFDSLTRRDRDTNTGELFF. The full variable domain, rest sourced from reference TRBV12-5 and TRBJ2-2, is DARVTQTPRHKVTEMGQEVTMRCQPILGHNTVFWYRQTMMQGLELLAYFRNRAPLDDSGMPKDRFSAEMPDATLATLKIQPSEPRDSAVYFCASGFDSLTRRDRDTNTGELFFGEGSRLTVL.

Here the CDR3 reads CSARDSRVYDTGELFF. In DNA, the CDR3 is TGCAGTGCTAGAGATAGCCGGGTGTATGACACCGGGGAGCTGTTTTTT. The chain joins TRBV20-1 to TRBJ2-2; D gene unclear. V dropped 0 bases and J dropped 3 bases, with 14 bases sitting between them. The CDR3 is made up of 16 amino acids. The germline gives CDR1 DFQATT, CDR2 SNEGSKA (reference sequence).

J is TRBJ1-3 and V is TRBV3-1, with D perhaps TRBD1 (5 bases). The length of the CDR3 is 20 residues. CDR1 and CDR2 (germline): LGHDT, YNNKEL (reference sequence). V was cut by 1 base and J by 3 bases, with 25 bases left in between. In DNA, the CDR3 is TGTGCCAGCAGCCAAGGCAATGTTGCAAGGGGCTTGGTAGTTGGAAACACCATATATTTT. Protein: CASSQGNVARGLVVGNTIYF.

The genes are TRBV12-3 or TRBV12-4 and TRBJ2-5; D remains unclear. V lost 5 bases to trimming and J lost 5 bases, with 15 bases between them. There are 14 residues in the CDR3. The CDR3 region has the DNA TGTGCCAGCAGTCCTCAGACTGTTCGGGAGACCCAGTACTTC. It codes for CASSPQTVRETQYF.

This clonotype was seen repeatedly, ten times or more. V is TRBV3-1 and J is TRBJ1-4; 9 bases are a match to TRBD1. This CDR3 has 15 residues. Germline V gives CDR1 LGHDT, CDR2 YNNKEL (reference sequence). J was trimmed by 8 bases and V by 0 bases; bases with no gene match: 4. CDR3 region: CASSQDGTGNEKLFF. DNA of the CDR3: TGTGCCAGCAGCCAAGACGGGACAGGGAACGAAAAACTGTTTTTT. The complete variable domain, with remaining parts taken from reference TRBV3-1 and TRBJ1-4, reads DTAVSQTPKYLVTQMGNDKSIKCEQNLGHDTMYWYKQDSKKFLKIMFSYNNKELIINETVPNRFSPKSPDKAHLNLHINSLELGDSAVYFCASSQDGTGNEKLFFGSGTQLSVL.

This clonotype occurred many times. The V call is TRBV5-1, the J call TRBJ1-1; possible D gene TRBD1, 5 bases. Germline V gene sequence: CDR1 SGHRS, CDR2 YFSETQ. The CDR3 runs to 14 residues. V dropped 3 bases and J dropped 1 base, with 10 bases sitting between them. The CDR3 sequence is CASSYSGGNTEAFF. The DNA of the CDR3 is TGCGCCAGCAGCTACTCGGGGGGGAACACTGAAGCTTTCTTT.

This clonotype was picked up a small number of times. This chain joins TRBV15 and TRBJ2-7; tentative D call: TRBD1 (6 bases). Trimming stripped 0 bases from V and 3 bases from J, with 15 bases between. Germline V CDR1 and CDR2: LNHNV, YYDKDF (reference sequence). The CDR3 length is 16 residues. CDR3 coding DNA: TGTGCCACCAGCAGAGAACTTCCGGGACAAGTCTACGAGCAGTACTTC. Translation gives CATSRELPGQVYEQYF. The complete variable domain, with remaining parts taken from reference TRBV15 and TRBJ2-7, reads DAMVIQNPRYQVTQFGKPVTLSCSQTLNHNVMYWYQQKSSQAPKLLFHYYDKDFNNEADTPDNFQSRRPNTSFCFLDIRSPGLGDTAMYLCATSRELPGQVYEQYFGPGTRLTVT.

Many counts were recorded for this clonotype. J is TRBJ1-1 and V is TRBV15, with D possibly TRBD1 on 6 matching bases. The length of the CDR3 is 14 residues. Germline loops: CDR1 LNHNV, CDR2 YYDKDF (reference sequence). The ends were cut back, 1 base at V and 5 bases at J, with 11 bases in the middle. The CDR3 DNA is TGTGCCACCAGCAGAGTGGGGGGGGCTACTGAAGCTTTCTTT. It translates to CATSRVGGATEAFF.

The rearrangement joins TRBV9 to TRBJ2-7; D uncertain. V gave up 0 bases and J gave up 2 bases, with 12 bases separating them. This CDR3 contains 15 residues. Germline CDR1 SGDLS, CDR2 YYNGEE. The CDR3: CASSVGIAAAYEQYF. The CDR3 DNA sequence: TGTGCCAGCAGCGTAGGAATTGCCGCCGCCTACGAGCAGTACTTC. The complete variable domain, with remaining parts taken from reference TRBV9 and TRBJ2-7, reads DSGVTQTPKHLITATGQRVTLRCSPRSGDLSVYWYQQSLDQGLQFLIQYYNGEERAKGNILERFSAQQFPDLHSELNLSSLELGDSALYFCASSVGIAAAYEQYFGPGTRLTVT.

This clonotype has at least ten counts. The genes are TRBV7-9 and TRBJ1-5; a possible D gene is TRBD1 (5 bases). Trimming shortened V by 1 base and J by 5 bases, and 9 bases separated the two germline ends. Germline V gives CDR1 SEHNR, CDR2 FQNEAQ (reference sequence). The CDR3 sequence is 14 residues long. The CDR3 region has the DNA TGTGCCAGCAGCTTAGGAGGCAGGGATCAGCCCCAGCATTTT. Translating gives CASSLGGRDQPQHF.

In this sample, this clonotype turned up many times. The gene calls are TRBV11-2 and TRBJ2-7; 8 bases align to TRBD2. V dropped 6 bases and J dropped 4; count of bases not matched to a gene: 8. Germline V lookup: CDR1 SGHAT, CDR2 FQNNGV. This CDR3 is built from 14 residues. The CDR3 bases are TGTGCCAGCAGTAAAAGCGGGGGCGATTACGAGCAGTACTTC. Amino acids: CASSKSGGDYEQYF.

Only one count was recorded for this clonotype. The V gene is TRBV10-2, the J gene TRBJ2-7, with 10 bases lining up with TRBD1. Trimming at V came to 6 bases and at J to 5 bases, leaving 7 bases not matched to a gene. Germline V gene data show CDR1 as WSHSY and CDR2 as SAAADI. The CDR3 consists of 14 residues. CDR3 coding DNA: TGCGCCAGCAGACTCCCGGGACAGGGGAACGAGCAGTACTTC. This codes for CASRLPGQGNEQYF.

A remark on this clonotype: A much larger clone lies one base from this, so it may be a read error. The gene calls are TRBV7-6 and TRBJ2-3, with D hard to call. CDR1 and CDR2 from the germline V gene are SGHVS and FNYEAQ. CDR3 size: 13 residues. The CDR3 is CAGSSLLVDTQYF. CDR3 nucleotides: TGTGCCGGCAGCTCTCTCCTGGTAGATACGCAGTATTTT.

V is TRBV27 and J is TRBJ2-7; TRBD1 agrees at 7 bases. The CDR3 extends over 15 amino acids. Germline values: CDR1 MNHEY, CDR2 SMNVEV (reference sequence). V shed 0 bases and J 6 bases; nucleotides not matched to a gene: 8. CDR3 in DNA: TGTGCCAGCAGTTTATCCCCCCTGACAGGGTTCGAGCAGTACTTC. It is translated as CASSLSPLTGFEQYF.

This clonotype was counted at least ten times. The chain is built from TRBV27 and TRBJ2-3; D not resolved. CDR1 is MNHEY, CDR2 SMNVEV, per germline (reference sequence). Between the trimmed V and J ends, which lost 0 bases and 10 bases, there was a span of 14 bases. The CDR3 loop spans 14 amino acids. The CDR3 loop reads CASSLSPGSWPQYF. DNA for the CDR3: TGTGCCAGCAGTTTATCGCCGGGTTCCTGGCCGCAGTATTTT.

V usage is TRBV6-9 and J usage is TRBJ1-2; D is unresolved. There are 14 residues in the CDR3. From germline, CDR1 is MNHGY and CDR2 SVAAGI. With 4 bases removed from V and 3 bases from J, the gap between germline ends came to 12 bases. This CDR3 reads CASSLTFGDYGYTF. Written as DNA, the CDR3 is TGTGCCAGCAGTTTGACGTTCGGCGACTATGGCTACACCTTC.

The CDR3 region is CASRPYGGGSTDTQYF. Here the CDR3 DNA reads TGTGCCAGCAGGCCTTATGGGGGAGGTAGCACAGATACGCAGTATTTT. The chain recombines TRBV7-8 with TRBJ2-3; TRBD2 is a possible D gene (6 bases). The CDR3 sequence is 16 residues long. V lost 6 bases and J lost 0, with 16 bases in between. The germline CDR1 and CDR2 sequences are SGHVS and FQNEAQ. Full variable domain (missing parts from reference TRBV7-8 and TRBJ2-3): GAGVSQSPRYKVAKRGQDVALRCDPISGHVSLFWYQQALGQGPEFLTYFQNEAQLDKSGLPSDRFFAERPEGSVSTLKIQRTQQEDSAVYLCASRPYGGGSTDTQYFGPGTRLTVL.

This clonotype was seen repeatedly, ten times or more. CDR3 sequence: CASSLTKARGGSGEQFF. DNA for the CDR3: TGTGCCAGCAGCTTAACGAAGGCGCGGGGGGGATCGGGGGAGCAGTTCTTC. This chain links TRBV7-3 with TRBJ2-1; 9 bases match TRBD2. The germline V gene has CDR1 SGHTA and CDR2 FQGTGA. With V trimmed by 0 bases and J by 10 bases, 13 bases remained unmatched. The CDR3 contains 17 residues.

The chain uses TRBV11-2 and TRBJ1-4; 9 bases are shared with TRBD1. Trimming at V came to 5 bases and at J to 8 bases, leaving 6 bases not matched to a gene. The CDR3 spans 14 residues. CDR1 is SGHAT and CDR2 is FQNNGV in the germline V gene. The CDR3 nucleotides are TGTGCCAGCAGCCCGGGACAGGGCTGGGAAAAACTGTTTTTT. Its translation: CASSPGQGWEKLFF.

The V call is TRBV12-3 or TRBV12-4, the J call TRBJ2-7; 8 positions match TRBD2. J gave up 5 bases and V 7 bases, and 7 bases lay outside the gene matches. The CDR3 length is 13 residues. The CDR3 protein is CASTSGGGDEQYF. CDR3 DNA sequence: TGTGCCAGCACCTCCGGGGGGGGCGACGAGCAGTACTTC.

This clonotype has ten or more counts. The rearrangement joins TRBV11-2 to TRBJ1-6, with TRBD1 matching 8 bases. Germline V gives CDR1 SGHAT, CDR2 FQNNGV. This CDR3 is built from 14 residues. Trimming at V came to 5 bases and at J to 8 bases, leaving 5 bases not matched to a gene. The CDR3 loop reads CASSPPGQDSPLHF. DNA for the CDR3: TGTGCCAGCAGCCCCCCGGGACAGGATTCACCCCTCCACTTT.

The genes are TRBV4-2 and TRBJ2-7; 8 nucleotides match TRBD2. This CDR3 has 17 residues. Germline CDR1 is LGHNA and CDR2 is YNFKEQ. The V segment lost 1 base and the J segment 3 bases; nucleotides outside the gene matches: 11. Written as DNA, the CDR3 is TGTGCCAGCAGCCAAGGATACGGCGGGGGGACCTTCTACGAGCAGTACTTC. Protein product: CASSQGYGGGTFYEQYF.

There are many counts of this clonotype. The CDR3 reads CASSSGIPNYGYTF. The CDR3 nucleotides read TGTGCCAGCAGCTCCGGGATCCCGAACTATGGCTACACCTTC. V and J are TRBV7-2 and TRBJ1-2; no definite D call. The V gene lost 4 bases and the J gene lost 2 bases, with 11 bases spanning the gap. Germline V gene data show CDR1 as SGHTA and CDR2 as FQGNSA. The CDR3 loop spans 14 amino acids.

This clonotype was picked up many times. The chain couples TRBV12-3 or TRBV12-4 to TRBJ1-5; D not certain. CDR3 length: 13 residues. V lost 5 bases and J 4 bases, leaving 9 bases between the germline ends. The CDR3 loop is CASSVQKNQPQHF. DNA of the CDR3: TGTGCCAGCAGTGTACAGAAGAATCAGCCCCAGCATTTT.

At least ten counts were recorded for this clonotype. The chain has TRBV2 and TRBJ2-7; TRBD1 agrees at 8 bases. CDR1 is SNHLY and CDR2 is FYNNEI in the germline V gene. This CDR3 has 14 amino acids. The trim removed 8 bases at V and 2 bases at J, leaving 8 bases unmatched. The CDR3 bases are TGTGCCAGCCTCGGACAGGGAGCGACCTACGAGCAGTACTTC. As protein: CASLGQGATYEQYF.

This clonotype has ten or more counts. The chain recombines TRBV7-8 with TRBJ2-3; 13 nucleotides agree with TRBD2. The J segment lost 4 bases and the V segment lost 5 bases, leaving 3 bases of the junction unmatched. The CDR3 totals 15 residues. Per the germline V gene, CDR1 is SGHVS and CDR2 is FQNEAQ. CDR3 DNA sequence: TGTGCCAGCAGCACAACTAGCGGGGGGGCAGATACGCAGTATTTT. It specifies CASSTTSGGADTQYF.